This T cell receptor (beta chain) emerged from a study of glioma-infiltrating T cells. Whole-study findings and limits: Gliomas, especially low-grade, showed above-expected tissue-blood divergence; non-neoplastic patients showed below. Tissue and blood shared very few CDR3 sequences.

The iRepertoire nested amplicon-rescue multiplex PCR amplified TCR alpha and beta CDR3s from RNA. MiXCR, run by TCRdb on the multiplex PCR reads, gives a single entry per CDR3 protein. The data show thousands of distinct CDR3 sequences, with approximately 90% seen just once and 26% held by the top ten. Of note for this clonotype: Its antigen remains unidentified. This beta chain appears as a stray read in a library generated for alpha chains; its size is not informative.

The CDR3 loop spans 15 amino acids. Germline V CDR1 and CDR2: ENHRY, SYGVKD. The V end lost 3 bases, the J end lost 2 bases, and 12 bases lay between the germline ends. This rearrangement joins TRBV10-3 to TRBJ2-3; tentative D call: TRBD1 (5 bases). The specimen was glioma tissue, nonneoplastic brain tissue, or PBMCs (not recorded which). This clonotype was sampled from a human donor with low-grade glioma or glioblastoma, undergoing nonglioma brain surgery, or in good health (not recorded which). The CDR3 nucleotides are TGTGCCATCAGTGAAGCAGGGTCCAACACAGATACGCAGTATTTT. This encodes CAISEAGSNTDTQYF.